The source of this T cell receptor (beta chain) is a study of tumor-infiltrating lymphocytes in primary liver carcinoma (dated by TCRdb to 2015 to 2018). Background for the entire study: Between late 2015 and March 2016, about five patients in China with histopathologically diagnosed primary liver carcinoma had surgical resection. High reproducibility was observed for the technical replicate repertoires, with mean shared-clone rates about 0.89 and correlation coefficients above 0.95. A total of 35 specimens from 5 patients underwent TCRbeta repertoire sequencing, comprising roughly 25 tumor regions, 5 adjacent noncancerous liver tissues and 5 peripheral blood samples. TCRbeta repertoire sequencing, expression microarrays and whole-exome sequencing were combined in the study across five regions of each liver tumor, with adjacent normal tissue and blood also included. Each sample produced roughly 3.5 to 8 million productive TCRbeta reads, and read depth showed no significant difference between tissue types. The five patients had tumors staged T1-T3 N0M0, with maximum diameters ranging from roughly 4 to 10 cm. Of the five patients (three men and two women, aged 30 to 69 years), four had hepatocellular carcinoma and one had combined HCC and intrahepatic cholangiocarcinoma. Overall study outcomes, separate from this receptor: Repertoire overlap was found to be higher between tumor regions (mean about 36%) than between tumor-adjacent (approximately 17%) or tumor-blood (about 15%) pairs, consistent with antigen-driven expansion. Comparison of CD4+ and CD8+ T cell repertoires was precluded by the use of bulk unsorted samples. Only the TCR beta chain was sequenced, which likely underestimates true repertoire diversity because unpaired alpha chains were not captured. Only a few patients were included in the study, and the authors note that the findings should be validated in a larger study. Compared with blood, tumors had a significantly larger share of the repertoire taken up by the top 250 clones (p = 0.039).

Blood RNA was extracted from unsorted whole blood using TRIzol reagent, and germline DNA was obtained with the DNeasy Blood & Tissue kit. Chronic HBV infection was present in the patients, and the patients were treatment-naive at sampling. Before surgery, four milliliters of peripheral blood were drawn into K2EDTA tubes. About this clonotype itself: The target of this receptor is not known. There are no base qualities to consult, and no much larger clone falls within one base.

TCRbeta-specific cDNA was reverse-transcribed from 500 ng total RNA using a constant-region primer and ProtoScript II reverse transcriptase. Construction of the TCRbeta libraries relied on three nested rounds of multiplex PCR, following a slightly modified ARM-PCR procedure. A final 25-cycle PCR with Deep VentR polymerase added sample barcodes and Illumina adapters. Before sequencing, amplicons of 200-500 bp were gel-purified using a QIAquick gel extraction kit. The TCRbeta amplicons were sequenced with 250-bp paired-end reads on an Illumina HiSeq 2500. As for the authors' bioinformatics: Trimmomatic v0.33 was used to quality-trim the reads, and FLASH v1.2.11 was used to merge paired reads so that full CDR3 sequences could be recovered. MiGEC v1.2.1b assigned V, D and J germline segments to the rearranged TCRbeta sequences. VDJtools v1.0.0 computed clonotype statistics and Shannon-Wiener diversity indices. To reduce sampling bias, subsequent analyses other than the diversity analysis used only the 250 most abundant clonotypes in each sample. TCRdb trimmed the raw reads at Q25, called clones with MiXCR and kept productive beta chains. One record per CDR3 amino acid sequence lists the most common genes and DNA. The V and J calls here are based on TCRdb, not the publication. The sample table shows 190,000 or so distinct CDR3 sequences, and less than 75% are seen once. The top ten clones comprise about 7.1% of the sample.

The sample consisted of peripheral blood. The TCR originated in a woman in her fifties or sixties with primary liver carcinoma and hepatitis B virus infection.

Read as DNA, the sequence is TGTGCCAGCAGTGAGCCGGGACGGGGGCTCACAGATACGCAGTATTTT. Its product reads: CASSEPGRGLTDTQYF. The V and J segments used are TRBV28 and TRBJ2-3; the D call is possibly TRBD1 or TRBD2, each sharing 6 bases. V is shortened by 5 bases, J by 2 bases, and the region joining them spans 17 bases. The CDR3 starts with the cysteine, ends with the phenylalanine, and has 16 residues. The retained sequence is limited to the CDR3, 48 bases, with the frame set at the first base. Taken from the germline V gene, the CDR1 and CDR2 loops are MDHEN and SYDVKM.